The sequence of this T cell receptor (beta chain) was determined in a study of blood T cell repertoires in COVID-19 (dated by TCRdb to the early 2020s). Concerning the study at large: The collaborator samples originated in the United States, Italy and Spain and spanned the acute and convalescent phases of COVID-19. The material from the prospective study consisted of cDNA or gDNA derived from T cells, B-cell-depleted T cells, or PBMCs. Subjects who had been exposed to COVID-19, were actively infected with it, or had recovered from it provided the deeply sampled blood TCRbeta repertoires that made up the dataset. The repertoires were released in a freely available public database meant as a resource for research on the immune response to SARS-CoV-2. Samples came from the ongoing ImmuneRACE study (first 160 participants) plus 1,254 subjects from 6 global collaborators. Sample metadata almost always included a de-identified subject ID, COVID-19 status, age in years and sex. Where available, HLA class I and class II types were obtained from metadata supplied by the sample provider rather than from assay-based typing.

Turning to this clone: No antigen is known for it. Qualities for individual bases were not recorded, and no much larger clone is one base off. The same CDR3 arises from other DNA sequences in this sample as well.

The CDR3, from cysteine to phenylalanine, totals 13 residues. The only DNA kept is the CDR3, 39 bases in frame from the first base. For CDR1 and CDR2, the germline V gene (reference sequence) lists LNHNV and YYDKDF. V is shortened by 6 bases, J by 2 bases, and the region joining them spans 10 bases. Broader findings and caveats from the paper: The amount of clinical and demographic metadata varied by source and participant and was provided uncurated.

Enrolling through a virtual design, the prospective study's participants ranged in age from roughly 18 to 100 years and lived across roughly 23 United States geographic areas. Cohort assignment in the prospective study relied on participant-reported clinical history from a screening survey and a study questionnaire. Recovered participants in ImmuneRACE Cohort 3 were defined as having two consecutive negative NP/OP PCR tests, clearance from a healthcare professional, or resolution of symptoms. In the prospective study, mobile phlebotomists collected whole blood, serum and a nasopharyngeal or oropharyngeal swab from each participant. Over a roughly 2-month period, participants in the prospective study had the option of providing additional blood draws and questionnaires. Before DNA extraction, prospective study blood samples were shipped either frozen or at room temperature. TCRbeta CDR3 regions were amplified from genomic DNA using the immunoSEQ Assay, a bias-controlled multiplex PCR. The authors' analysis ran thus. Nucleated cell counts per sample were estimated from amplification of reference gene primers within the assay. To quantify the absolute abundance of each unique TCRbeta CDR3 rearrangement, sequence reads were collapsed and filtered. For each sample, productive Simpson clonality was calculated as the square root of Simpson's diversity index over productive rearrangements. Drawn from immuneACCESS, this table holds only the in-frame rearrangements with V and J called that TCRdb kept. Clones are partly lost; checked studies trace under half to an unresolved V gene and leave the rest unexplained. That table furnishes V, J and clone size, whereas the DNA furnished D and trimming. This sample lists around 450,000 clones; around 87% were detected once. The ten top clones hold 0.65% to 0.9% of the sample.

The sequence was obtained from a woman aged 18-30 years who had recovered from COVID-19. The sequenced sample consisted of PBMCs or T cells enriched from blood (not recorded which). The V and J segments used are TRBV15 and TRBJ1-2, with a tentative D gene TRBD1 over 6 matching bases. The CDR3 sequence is CATSTGGNYGYTF. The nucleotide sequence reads TGTGCCACCAGTACGGGGGGCAACTATGGCTACACCTTC.